The 13 T cell receptor beta chains given below trace back to one sample, sequenced in a study of blood T cell repertoires in COVID-19. Method: immunoSEQ multiplex PCR; TCRdb's copy keeps in-frame clones and lacks some. Here the sample spans under 25,000 clones, roughly 80% being singletons. The sequencing input was peripheral blood. The origin of the receptors is a woman of 80 years or more with acute or convalescent COVID-19.

The V and J genes are TRBV19 and TRBJ2-3; a possible D gene is TRBD2 (6 bases). Deletions cut 6 bases from V and 3 bases from J, with 22 bases between. The germline gives CDR1 LNHDA, CDR2 SQIVND (reference sequence). This CDR3 contains 17 residues. CDR3 nucleotides: TGTGCCAGTAGCCCCTTTTGGGAGGTGACAGTAACAGATACGCAGTATTTT. Translated: CASSPFWEVTVTDTQYF.

The chain carries TRBV28 and TRBJ2-1; 8 bases agree with TRBD2. The CDR3 totals 18 residues. Germline CDR1 is MDHEN and CDR2 is SYDVKM. J gave up 4 bases and V 2 bases, and 13 bases lay outside the gene matches. CDR3 nucleotide sequence: TGTGCCAGCAGTTTAATGAGGTGGGAGCGGGGGTTATACAATGAGCAGTTCTTC. Translated, it gives CASSLMRWERGLYNEQFF. Combining the CDR3 with reference TRBV28 and TRBJ2-1 gives the whole variable domain DVKVTQSSRYLVKRTGEKVFLECVQDMDHENMFWYRQDPGLGLRLIYFSYDVKMKEKGDIPEGYSVSREKKERFSLILESASTNQTSMYLCASSLMRWERGLYNEQFFGPGTRLTVL.

The chain recombines TRBV11-2 with TRBJ1-1; 8 bases align to TRBD1. CDR3 length: 15 amino acids. In germline, CDR1 is SGHAT, CDR2 FQNNGV. V shed 2 bases, J shed 1 base, and the junction held 3 bases outside the gene matches. The CDR3 DNA reads TGTGCCAGCAGCTTAACGGGACAGGAGAACACTGAAGCTTTCTTT. It specifies CASSLTGQENTEAFF. Based on the CDR3 plus reference TRBV11-2 and TRBJ1-1, the full variable domain is EAGVAQSPRYKIIEKRQSVAFWCNPISGHATLYWYQQILGQGPKLLIQFQNNGVVDDSQLPKDRFSAERLKGVDSTLKIQPAKLEDSAVYLCASSLTGQENTEAFFGQGTRLTVV.

The rearrangement uses TRBV3-1 (or the pseudogene TRBV3-2) and TRBJ1-1; TRBD1 is a possible D gene (6 bases). Trimming took 7 bases from V and 5 from J, leaving 11 bases between them. The CDR3 consists of 12 residues. Germline V gene lookup returns CDR1 LGHDT and CDR2 YNNKEL (reference sequence). The CDR3 nucleotides read TGTGCCAGCAAGGGGGTAGGAACTGAAGCTTTCTTT. Translated: CASKGVGTEAFF.

This chain connects TRBV19 to TRBJ1-2; weak D call: TRBD1 (5 bases). This CDR3 has 16 amino acids. The V gene lost 4 bases and the J gene lost 8 bases, with 23 bases spanning the gap. CDR1 is LNHDA and CDR2 is SQIVND in the germline V gene (reference sequence). The DNA for the CDR3 is TGTGCCAGTAGTAGAACAACCGGGACTCAAGGTGGGGGCTACACCTTC. Its translation: CASSRTTGTQGGGYTF.

The rearrangement joins TRBV19 to TRBJ1-2; TRBD1 aligns across 7 bases. The CDR3 totals 15 residues. Trimming cost V 5 bases and J 5 bases; bases outside gene matches: 11. Germline V CDR1 and CDR2: LNHDA, SQIVND (reference sequence). Written as DNA, the CDR3 is TGTGCCAGTAGTCCCTATGACAGGGACGCATATGGCTACACCTTC. It specifies CASSPYDRDAYGYTF.

This rearrangement joins TRBV9 to TRBJ1-1; TRBD1 matches 7 bases. The trim removed 3 bases at V and 10 bases at J, leaving 9 bases unmatched. The CDR3 is made up of 13 amino acids. The V gene's germline CDR1 is SGDLS and CDR2 YYNGEE. The CDR3 reads CASSATRDSGAFF. DNA for the CDR3: TGTGCCAGCAGCGCGACTCGGGACAGCGGAGCTTTCTTT.

V and J are TRBV6-5 and TRBJ2-3; D ambiguous. The V end was cut by 1 base, the J end by 6 bases, with 5 bases between. The CDR3 is made up of 12 amino acids. From germline, CDR1 is MNHEY and CDR2 SVGAGI. This CDR3 is CASSYYEDTQYF. In DNA, the CDR3 is TGTGCCAGCAGTTACTACGAGGATACGCAGTATTTT.

The V call is TRBV7-9, the J call TRBJ2-1; the D gene is possibly TRBD2 (5 bases). In germline, CDR1 is SEHNR, CDR2 FQNEAQ (reference sequence). The CDR3 has 17 amino acids. V lost 2 bases, J lost 7 bases, and 21 bases lay in between. CDR3 loop: CASSLLPGPTGGNEQFF. The CDR3 region has the DNA TGTGCCAGCAGCTTATTACCCGGGCCCACTGGCGGGAATGAGCAGTTCTTC.

The chain is built from TRBV6-5 and TRBJ1-3; 9 bases align to TRBD1. CDR3 length equals 15 residues. Germline lookup yields CDR1 MNHEY and CDR2 SVGAGI. Trimming cost V 7 bases and J 6 bases; bases outside gene matches: 10. The CDR3 region is CASIAGTGSENTIYF. The CDR3 region has the DNA TGTGCCAGCATCGCCGGGACAGGGAGCGAAAACACCATATATTTT.

The chain couples TRBV6-5 to TRBJ2-7, with D possibly being TRBD2 (6 bases). CDR1 and CDR2 (germline): MNHEY, SVGAGI. V lost 7 bases, J lost 0 bases, and 13 bases lay in between. The CDR3 length is 14 residues. This CDR3 is CASIRRESSYEQYF. The CDR3 coding sequence is TGTGCCAGCATTAGACGGGAGAGCTCCTACGAGCAGTACTTC.

The gene calls are TRBV7-9 and TRBJ1-1; TRBD1 might be the D (5 bases). The CDR3 contains 16 residues. Per the germline V gene, CDR1 is SEHNR and CDR2 is FQNEAQ (reference sequence). The V end was cut by 2 bases, the J end by 11 bases, with 24 bases between. The CDR3 is CASSLNSPIDLEGAFF. The CDR3 bases are TGTGCCAGCAGCTTAAATTCGCCAATCGACTTGGAGGGGGCTTTCTTT. The full variable domain, completed using reference TRBV7-9 and TRBJ1-1, is DTGVSQNPRHKITKRGQNVTFRCDPISEHNRLYWYRQTLGQGPEFLTYFQNEAQLEKSRLLSDRFSAERPKGSFSTLEIQRTEQGDSAMYLCASSLNSPIDLEGAFFGQGTRLTVV.

The chain links TRBV5-6 to TRBJ1-1; TRBD1 aligns across 8 bases. This CDR3 is built from 14 residues. The junction had 4 bases not matched to a gene; V was cut back by 0 bases and J by 6 bases. Germline loops: CDR1 SGHDT, CDR2 YYEEEE. The DNA for the CDR3 is TGTGCCAGCAGCTTGGCAGGGGGCGAGGCTGAAGCTTTCTTT. Its translation is CASSLAGGEAEAFF.